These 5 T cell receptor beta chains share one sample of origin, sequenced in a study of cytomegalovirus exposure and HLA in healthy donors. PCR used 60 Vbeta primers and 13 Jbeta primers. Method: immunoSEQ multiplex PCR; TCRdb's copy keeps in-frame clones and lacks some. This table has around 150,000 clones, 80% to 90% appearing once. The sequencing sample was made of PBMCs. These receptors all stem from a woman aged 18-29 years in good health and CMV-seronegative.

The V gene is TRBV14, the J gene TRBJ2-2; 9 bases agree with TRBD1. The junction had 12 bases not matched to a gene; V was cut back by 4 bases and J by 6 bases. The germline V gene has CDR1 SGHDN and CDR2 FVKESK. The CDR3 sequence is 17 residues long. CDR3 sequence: CASSLNTGGWWAGELFF. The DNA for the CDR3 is TGTGCCAGCAGCCTAAATACAGGGGGCTGGTGGGCCGGGGAGCTGTTTTTT.

In DNA form, the CDR3 reads TGCGCCAGCAGCCAAGAAGGGACGACAGGGACGGTGTATGGCTACACCTTC. As protein: CASSQEGTTGTVYGYTF. V is TRBV4-1 and J is TRBJ1-2; TRBD1 matches 7 bases. There are 17 residues in the CDR3. The V gene's germline CDR1 is MGHRA and CDR2 YSYEKL. The J segment lost 5 bases and the V segment lost 0 bases, leaving 12 bases of the junction unmatched.

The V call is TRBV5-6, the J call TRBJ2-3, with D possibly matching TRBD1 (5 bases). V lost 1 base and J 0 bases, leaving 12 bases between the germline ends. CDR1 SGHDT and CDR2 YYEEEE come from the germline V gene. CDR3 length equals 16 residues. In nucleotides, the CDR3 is TGTGCCAGCAGCTTGTCTCCAGGGTCAAGCACAGATACGCAGTATTTT. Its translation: CASSLSPGSSTDTQYF. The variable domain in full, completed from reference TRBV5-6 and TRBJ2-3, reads DAGVTQSPTHLIKTRGQQVTLRCSPKSGHDTVSWYQQALGQGPQFIFQYYEEEERQRGNFPDRFSGHQFPNYSSELNVNALLLGDSALYLCASSLSPGSSTDTQYFGPGTRLTVL.

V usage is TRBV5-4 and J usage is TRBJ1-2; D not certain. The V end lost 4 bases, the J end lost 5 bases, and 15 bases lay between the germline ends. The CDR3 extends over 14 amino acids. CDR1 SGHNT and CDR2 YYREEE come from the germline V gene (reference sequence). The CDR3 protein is CASSQRWESYGYTF. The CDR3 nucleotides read TGTGCCAGCAGCCAGCGGTGGGAGAGTTATGGCTACACCTTC.

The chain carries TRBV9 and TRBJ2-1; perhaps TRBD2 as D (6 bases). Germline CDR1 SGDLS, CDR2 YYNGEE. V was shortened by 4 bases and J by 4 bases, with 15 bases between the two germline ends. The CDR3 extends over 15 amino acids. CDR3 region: CASSPTGLPYNEQFF. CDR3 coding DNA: TGTGCCAGCAGCCCCACGGGACTCCCGTACAATGAGCAGTTCTTC. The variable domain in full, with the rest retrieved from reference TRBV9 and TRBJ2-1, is DSGVTQTPKHLITATGQRVTLRCSPRSGDLSVYWYQQSLDQGLQFLIQYYNGEERAKGNILERFSAQQFPDLHSELNLSSLELGDSALYFCASSPTGLPYNEQFFGPGTRLTVL.